This T cell receptor beta chain came from a study of blood T cell repertoires in COVID-19. In the original analysis: The assay estimated nucleated cells by amplifying reference gene primers. This table comes from immunoSEQ multiplex PCR, and its TCRdb copy is limited to in-frame clones, with some not included. V and J calls and clone size follow that table, whereas D and trimming were derived from the DNA. The data contain about 130,000 clones, approximately 80% of them singletons. The CDR3 length is 13 residues. V was clipped by 7 bases and J by 2 bases, with 10 bases between them. Per the germline V gene, CDR1 is SGHVS and CDR2 is FQNEAQ.

The chain uses TRBV7-8 and TRBJ2-3; D might be TRBD2 (6 bases). This TCR derives from a woman aged 60-70 years with acute or convalescent COVID-19. Source material: peripheral blood. CDR3 coding DNA: TGTGCCAGCATCGGGACTTTCACAGATACGCAGTATTTT. Protein product: CASIGTFTDTQYF.